The rows below give T cell receptor beta chains drawn from one sample of a study of T cells in Graves' hyperthyroidism and ophthalmopathy. Via MiXCR, TCRdb re-called the multiplex PCR reads, giving one row per CDR3 protein. The sample comprises fewer than 900,000 distinct CDR3 sequences, roughly 17% of which are singletons, and approximately 8.4% rests with the top ten. Material: blood. These receptor sequences come from a man between 18 and 29 years old with Graves' hyperthyroidism. The CDR3 runs from the conserved cysteine through the conserved F or W. Fields, in order: D gene, clone size, V gene, J gene, CDR3 DNA, CDR3 protein. A D gene is named only where the DNA matches it firmly. The size of a clone is reported for some rows only, either as once, few or many, or as a class for expanded clones.

d_call: TRBD2
clone_size: many
v_call: TRBV10-3
j_call: TRBJ2-1
cdr3_nt: TGTGCCATCCGCGACGGACTAGCGGGACCCAATGAGCAGTTCTTC
cdr3_aa: CAIRDGLAGPNEQFF

d_call: TRBD1
clone_size: many
v_call: TRBV12-3/TRBV12-4
j_call: TRBJ2-2
cdr3_nt: TGTGCCAGCAGTTTTGGACAGGGAAGATCGAGAACCGGGGAGCTGTTTTTT
cdr3_aa: CASSFGQGRSRTGELFF

d_call: -
clone_size: -
v_call: TRBV20-1
j_call: TRBJ1-5
cdr3_nt: TGCAGTGCTAGAACAAGGGGTATTTCTCGCAATCAGCCCCAGCATTTT
cdr3_aa: CSARTRGISRNQPQHF

d_call: TRBD1
clone_size: few
v_call: TRBV4-3
j_call: TRBJ2-7
cdr3_nt: TGCGCCAGCAGCCCAGGGACAGGGGTTTACTACGAGCAGTACTTC
cdr3_aa: CASSPGTGVYYEQYF

d_call: -
clone_size: few
v_call: TRBV7-9
j_call: TRBJ2-1
cdr3_nt: TGTGCCAGCAGCTTAGAACTAATTGACAATGAGCAGTTCTTC
cdr3_aa: CASSLELIDNEQFF

d_call: -
clone_size: -
v_call: TRBV29-1
j_call: TRBJ2-2
cdr3_nt: TGCAGCGCCACAGCATCCCGGGCGGCGAACACCGGGGAGCTGTTTTTT
cdr3_aa: CSATASRAANTGELFF

d_call: TRBD1
clone_size: few
v_call: TRBV12-3/TRBV12-4
j_call: TRBJ1-2
cdr3_nt: TGTGCCAGCAGTTCCCCCGGGACAGGGGGCTATGGCTACACCTTC
cdr3_aa: CASSSPGTGGYGYTF

d_call: TRBD1
clone_size: few
v_call: TRBV19
j_call: TRBJ2-2
cdr3_nt: TGTGCCAGTAAAAAAGGGACAGGGCGGGGCACCGGGGAGCTGTTTTTT
cdr3_aa: CASKKGTGRGTGELFF

d_call: -
clone_size: many
v_call: TRBV2
j_call: TRBJ2-7
cdr3_nt: TGTGCCAGCCTTAAGGACTCCCCGCGCGAGCAGTACTTC
cdr3_aa: CASLKDSPREQYF

d_call: -
clone_size: many
v_call: TRBV29-1
j_call: TRBJ2-3
cdr3_nt: TGCAGCGTTGTTCCGGCGGATCGCACAGATACGCAGTATTTT
cdr3_aa: CSVVPADRTDTQYF

d_call: -
clone_size: -
v_call: TRBV12-3/TRBV12-4
j_call: TRBJ1-2
cdr3_nt: TGTGCCAGCAGTTTAACACAGGGTTTTGGCTACACCTTC
cdr3_aa: CASSLTQGFGYTF

d_call: -
clone_size: -
v_call: TRBV7-8
j_call: TRBJ2-3
cdr3_nt: TGTGCCAGCAGCTCCACGCCCCACACTCTCACAGATACGCAGTATTTT
cdr3_aa: CASSSTPHTLTDTQYF

d_call: -
clone_size: many
v_call: TRBV15
j_call: TRBJ1-2
cdr3_nt: TGTGCCACCAGCAGAGATCCGGGACGAGGCTACACCTTC
cdr3_aa: CATSRDPGRGYTF

d_call: TRBD1
clone_size: many
v_call: TRBV5-1
j_call: TRBJ1-1
cdr3_nt: TGCGCCAGCAGCTGGGACAGCTCTGAAGCTTTCTTT
cdr3_aa: CASSWDSSEAFF

d_call: -
clone_size: many
v_call: TRBV20-1
j_call: TRBJ2-1
cdr3_nt: TGCAGTGCTACCCCGACTTTCAATGAGCAGTTCTTC
cdr3_aa: CSATPTFNEQFF

d_call: -
clone_size: once
v_call: TRBV29-1
j_call: TRBJ2-2
cdr3_nt: TGCAGCGTTGAGGGGGCGGGGAGGACCGGGGAGCTGTTTTTT
cdr3_aa: CSVEGAGRTGELFF

d_call: TRBD2
clone_size: few
v_call: TRBV7-2
j_call: TRBJ2-5
cdr3_nt: TGTGCCAGCAGCTTAGCCCCTAGCGGGTACCAAGAGACCCAGTACTTC
cdr3_aa: CASSLAPSGYQETQYF

d_call: -
clone_size: many
v_call: TRBV28
j_call: TRBJ2-5
cdr3_nt: TGTGCCAGCAGTTCCCCTCCAAGAGGAGAGACCCAGTACTTC
cdr3_aa: CASSSPPRGETQYF

d_call: -
clone_size: many
v_call: TRBV27
j_call: TRBJ2-7
cdr3_nt: TGTGCCAGCAGTAAGAGCGGATCCCCCTACGAGCAGTACTTC
cdr3_aa: CASSKSGSPYEQYF

d_call: -
clone_size: few
v_call: TRBV2
j_call: TRBJ1-2
cdr3_nt: TGTGCCAGCAGTGAAGCGCCGATGGACTACACCTTC
cdr3_aa: CASSEAPMDYTF

d_call: -
clone_size: many
v_call: TRBV6-2/TRBV6-3
j_call: TRBJ2-3
cdr3_nt: TGTGCCAGCAGTTACTCAGCACTCCAAGGCACAGATACGCAGTATTTT
cdr3_aa: CASSYSALQGTDTQYF

d_call: TRBD2
clone_size: many
v_call: TRBV4-2
j_call: TRBJ2-1
cdr3_nt: TGTGCCAGCAGCCACCTACTAGCGGGAGGGACAGGGAATGAGCAGTTCTTC
cdr3_aa: CASSHLLAGGTGNEQFF

d_call: TRBD1
clone_size: few
v_call: TRBV19
j_call: TRBJ2-1
cdr3_nt: TGTGCCAGTAGTATGGGACAGAGCTCCTACAATGAGCAGTTCTTC
cdr3_aa: CASSMGQSSYNEQFF

d_call: -
clone_size: many
v_call: TRBV18
j_call: TRBJ2-1
cdr3_nt: TGTGCCAGCTCACCACCGAACGCGCGGCTTTCCTACAATGAGCAGTTCTTC
cdr3_aa: CASSPPNARLSYNEQFF

d_call: -
clone_size: many
v_call: TRBV6-1
j_call: TRBJ2-1
cdr3_nt: TGTGCCAGCACCCAAGGATGGGGGGCGAATGAGCAGTTCTTC
cdr3_aa: CASTQGWGANEQFF

d_call: -
clone_size: -
v_call: TRBV7-9
j_call: TRBJ2-7
cdr3_nt: TGTGCCAGCAGCTTACCAGGCCCTCTACCTTCCTACGGGCAGTACTTC
cdr3_aa: CASSLPGPLPSYGQYF

d_call: -
clone_size: -
v_call: TRBV10-3
j_call: TRBJ1-3
cdr3_nt: TGTGCCATCACCGTCGATCCCTCTGGAAACACCATATATTTT
cdr3_aa: CAITVDPSGNTIYF

d_call: -
clone_size: many
v_call: TRBV28
j_call: TRBJ2-7
cdr3_nt: TGTGCCAGCAGTTGGAGTGGAACCTACGAGCAGTACTTC
cdr3_aa: CASSWSGTYEQYF

d_call: TRBD2
clone_size: many
v_call: TRBV11-2
j_call: TRBJ2-1
cdr3_nt: TGTGCCAGCAGCTTAGCTAGGGTCTGGCTAGCGGGGAATTACAATGAGCAGTTCTTC
cdr3_aa: CASSLARVWLAGNYNEQFF

d_call: TRBD2
clone_size: few
v_call: TRBV2
j_call: TRBJ2-3
cdr3_nt: TGTGCCAGCAGTGATCCTAGCGGAAAATACACAGATACGCAGTATTTT
cdr3_aa: CASSDPSGKYTDTQYF

d_call: TRBD1
clone_size: many
v_call: TRBV7-8
j_call: TRBJ2-1
cdr3_nt: TGTGCCAGCAGCCCAGGGACAGGGGGGTATGAGCAGTTCTTC
cdr3_aa: CASSPGTGGYEQFF

d_call: -
clone_size: few
v_call: TRBV4-2
j_call: TRBJ1-6
cdr3_nt: TGTGCCAGCAGCCAACGTCCGGGAACAGTAAATTCACCCCTCCACTTT
cdr3_aa: CASSQRPGTVNSPLHF

d_call: -
clone_size: -
v_call: TRBV15
j_call: TRBJ2-7
cdr3_nt: TGTGCCACCAGCATGGGCGGGTACGAGCAGTACTTC
cdr3_aa: CATSMGGYEQYF

d_call: TRBD1
clone_size: few
v_call: TRBV20-1
j_call: TRBJ2-4
cdr3_nt: TGCAGTGCTCGGACCGGGACAGGGGGCACGGACATTCAGTACTTC
cdr3_aa: CSARTGTGGTDIQYF

d_call: -
clone_size: many
v_call: TRBV10-3
j_call: TRBJ2-7
cdr3_nt: TGTGCCATCAGTGATCTTGGTTACGAGCAGTACTTC
cdr3_aa: CAISDLGYEQYF

d_call: TRBD2
clone_size: -
v_call: TRBV12-5
j_call: TRBJ2-2
cdr3_nt: TGTGCTAGTGGTTTGGGTCAGGGGAGCAGCGGGAGGGTAACCGGGGAGCTGTTTTTT
cdr3_aa: CASGLGQGSSGRVTGELFF

d_call: -
clone_size: many
v_call: TRBV7-9
j_call: TRBJ2-7
cdr3_nt: TGTGCCAGCAGCATTAGCGCCAGGGACGAGCAGTACTTC
cdr3_aa: CASSISARDEQYF

d_call: -
clone_size: -
v_call: TRBV11-2
j_call: TRBJ1-1
cdr3_nt: TGTGCCAGCAGTTTCAGTGGGCAGCTATTCACTGAAGCTTTCTTT
cdr3_aa: CASSFSGQLFTEAFF

d_call: -
clone_size: -
v_call: TRBV19
j_call: TRBJ2-5
cdr3_nt: TGTGCCAGTAGTGCGACCATGGGACGGATCGGGAAAGAGACCCAGTACTTC
cdr3_aa: CASSATMGRIGKETQYF

d_call: TRBD1
clone_size: -
v_call: TRBV12-3/TRBV12-4
j_call: TRBJ1-2
cdr3_nt: TGTGCCAGCAGTGCCAGGACAGGGGGCGGCTACACCTTC
cdr3_aa: CASSARTGGGYTF

d_call: -
clone_size: -
v_call: TRBV20-1
j_call: TRBJ1-1
cdr3_nt: TGCAGTGCTAGTGGCCGCGTGAACACTGAAGCTTTCTTT
cdr3_aa: CSASGRVNTEAFF

d_call: TRBD2
clone_size: -
v_call: TRBV7-9
j_call: TRBJ2-7
cdr3_nt: TGTGCCAGCAGCTTCTGGCCCGCGGGGGGCGGGCAGTACTTC
cdr3_aa: CASSFWPAGGGQYF

d_call: TRBD2
clone_size: -
v_call: TRBV5-1
j_call: TRBJ2-7
cdr3_nt: TGCGCCAGCAGCCCCGGGGAAATAGCGGGAGGGTACGAGCAGTACTTC
cdr3_aa: CASSPGEIAGGYEQYF

d_call: TRBD1
clone_size: many
v_call: TRBV15
j_call: TRBJ2-6
cdr3_nt: TGTGCCACCAGCAGGGGGAGTCCGGGACAGGGTTACGTCCTGACTTTC
cdr3_aa: CATSRGSPGQGYVLTF

d_call: -
clone_size: many
v_call: TRBV6-1
j_call: TRBJ1-1
cdr3_nt: TGTGCCAGCAGACGAAAGAACACTGAAGCTTTCTTT
cdr3_aa: CASRRKNTEAFF

d_call: -
clone_size: many
v_call: TRBV28
j_call: TRBJ2-2
cdr3_nt: TGTGCCAGCAGTTCAGCACCTTCACCCGGGGAGCTGTTTTTT
cdr3_aa: CASSSAPSPGELFF

d_call: -
clone_size: few
v_call: TRBV12-3/TRBV12-4
j_call: TRBJ2-7
cdr3_nt: TGTGCCCGCAGTTCCACTCGAAAGGCTGCCTACGAGCAGTACTTC
cdr3_aa: CARSSTRKAAYEQYF

d_call: TRBD1
clone_size: few
v_call: TRBV3-1
j_call: TRBJ1-6
cdr3_nt: TGTGCCAGCAGCCTCCAGACAGGGGGCAAGTCACCCCTCCACTTT
cdr3_aa: CASSLQTGGKSPLHF

d_call: -
clone_size: -
v_call: TRBV5-5
j_call: TRBJ2-5
cdr3_nt: TGTGCCAGCGCCCAAGTAGCCCAAGAGACCCAGTACTTC
cdr3_aa: CASAQVAQETQYF

d_call: -
clone_size: many
v_call: TRBV18
j_call: TRBJ1-1
cdr3_nt: TGTGCCAGCTCACCGGGGTCCTTGGCCACGAACACTGAAGCTTTCTTT
cdr3_aa: CASSPGSLATNTEAFF

d_call: TRBD2
clone_size: -
v_call: TRBV7-3
j_call: TRBJ2-1
cdr3_nt: TGTGCCAGCAGCTTAATCCCGAGACTAGCGGGAGTAGGTGAGCAGTTCTTC
cdr3_aa: CASSLIPRLAGVGEQFF

d_call: TRBD2
clone_size: many
v_call: TRBV28
j_call: TRBJ2-3
cdr3_nt: TGTGCCAGCAGTTCTCCTTCGCTGGGCGGGAGGGCCTTACAAGCAGATACGCAGTATTTT
cdr3_aa: CASSSPSLGGRALQADTQYF

d_call: TRBD1
clone_size: -
v_call: TRBV7-3
j_call: TRBJ2-1
cdr3_nt: TGTGCCAGCAGCCCCGCCGGGACAGGACCCTACAATGAGCAGTTCTTC
cdr3_aa: CASSPAGTGPYNEQFF